Following are 18 T cell receptor beta chains from one sample sequenced in a study of PD-L1 blockade in urothelial cancer. The assay was immunoSEQ multiplex PCR, and TCRdb's table has in-frame clones only and misses some. The data hold roughly 120,000 clones, with 80% to 90% observed a single time. The time point: peripheral blood 6 weeks after treatment start. Sequences were derived from PBMCs, sampled around atezolizumab (anti-PD-L1) treatment. These receptors were taken from a man aged 60 to 69 with urothelial cancer.

The chain combines TRBV19 with TRBJ2-1; the D gene is possibly TRBD1 (6 bases). Deletions cut 7 bases from V and 1 base from J, with 11 bases between. Germline V gives CDR1 LNHDA, CDR2 SQIVND (reference sequence). The length of the CDR3 is 14 residues. As DNA, the CDR3 is TGTGCCAGTACCGAGAGGGGGTCCTACAATGAGCAGTTCTTC. The encoded protein is CASTERGSYNEQFF.

This clone was recorded once. The V gene is TRBV6-1, the J gene TRBJ1-5; 8 bases map to TRBD1. CDR3 length equals 15 residues. Germline values: CDR1 MNHNS, CDR2 SASEGT. Trimming took 8 bases from V and 7 from J; bases not matched to a gene: 13. CDR3: CASCFGQGAVQPQHF. The CDR3 DNA reads as TGTGCCAGCTGCTTCGGGCAGGGGGCTGTGCAGCCCCAGCATTTT.

The genes are TRBV25-1 and TRBJ1-3, with D perhaps TRBD1 (5 bases). The CDR3 extends over 15 amino acids. The V and J ends lost 2 bases and 2 bases respectively, with 10 bases between them. The V gene's germline CDR1 is MGHDK and CDR2 SYGVNS. CDR3 region: CASSEGGTAGNTIYF. CDR3 in DNA: TGTGCCAGCAGTGAAGGGGGGACGGCTGGAAACACCATATATTTT.

The genes are TRBV7-6 and TRBJ1-4; D is unclear. The CDR3 spans 12 residues. The germline V and J ends were trimmed by 3 bases and 6 bases, with 5 bases remaining between them. Germline-derived CDR1 and CDR2 are SGHVS and FNYEAQ. The CDR3 DNA follows: TGTGCCAGCAGCTTTTCCTATGAAAAACTGTTTTTT. As protein: CASSFSYEKLFF. Full variable domain (outside the CDR3, taken from reference TRBV7-6 and TRBJ1-4): GAGVSQSPRYKVTKRGQDVALRCDPISGHVSLYWYRQALGQGPEFLTYFNYEAQQDKSGLPNDRFSAERPEGSISTLTIQRTEQRDSAMYRCASSFSYEKLFFGSGTQLSVL.

The chain carries TRBV5-1 and TRBJ2-7; no clear D gene. V lost 5 bases and J 0 bases, leaving 9 bases between the germline ends. The germline V gene encodes CDR1 SGHRS and CDR2 YFSETQ. The CDR3 is made up of 13 amino acids. CDR3 in DNA: TGCGCCAGCAGTGCGGTAAGCTCCTACGAGCAGTACTTC. This sequence encodes CASSAVSSYEQYF.

J is TRBJ2-7 and V is TRBV7-3; TRBD2 matches at 7 bases. V gave up 5 bases and J gave up 5 bases; unmatched junction bases: 9. The CDR3 is made up of 14 amino acids. Per the germline V gene, CDR1 is SGHTA and CDR2 is FQGTGA. The CDR3: CASSQGPGRDEQYF. DNA of the CDR3: TGTGCCAGCAGCCAAGGGCCAGGGAGGGACGAGCAGTACTTC.

J is TRBJ1-2 and V is TRBV7-8; 9 bases map to TRBD1. The V segment lost 4 bases and the J segment 4 bases; nucleotides outside the gene matches: 7. Looked up from germline, CDR1 is SGHVS and CDR2 is FQNEAQ. This CDR3 has 15 amino acids. Here the CDR3 DNA reads TGTGCCAGCAGCTCTCGGGCACAGGGGGCCTATGGCTACACCTTC. Protein sequence: CASSSRAQGAYGYTF.

The gene calls are TRBV27 and TRBJ2-1; 7 positions agree with TRBD1. The trim removed 6 bases at V and 4 bases at J, leaving 12 bases unmatched. The V gene's germline CDR1 is MNHEY and CDR2 SMNVEV (reference sequence). The CDR3 runs 16 residues. The CDR3 coding sequence is TGTGCCAGCAGCTTGCTTTCCCCAGGGGGATACAATGAGCAGTTCTTC. This encodes CASSLLSPGGYNEQFF.

The chain employs TRBV30 and TRBJ2-5, with 7 positions matching TRBD2. This CDR3 has 12 amino acids. J lost 5 bases, V lost 5 bases, and 5 bases had no gene match. In germline, CDR1 is GTSNPN, CDR2 SVGIG (reference sequence). Written as DNA, the CDR3 is TGTGCCTGGGGGAGCGGGATGGAGACCCAGTACTTC. Translation gives CAWGSGMETQYF.

The chain links TRBV11-1 to TRBJ1-6; D is undetermined. Deletions cut 5 bases from V and 8 bases from J, with 13 bases between. The CDR3 contains 14 residues. Germline-derived CDR1 and CDR2 are SGHAT and FQDESV (reference sequence). In DNA, the CDR3 is TGTGCCAGCAGCCTTCCGGGTGGCTATTCACCCCTCCACTTT. Translating gives CASSLPGGYSPLHF. The whole variable domain, filled in from reference TRBV11-1 and TRBJ1-6, reads EAEVAQSPRYKITEKSQAVAFWCDPISGHATLYWYRQILGQGPELLVQFQDESVVDDSQLPKDRFSAERLKGVDSTLKIQPAELGDSAMYLCASSLPGGYSPLHFGNGTRLTVT.

V is TRBV9 and J is TRBJ1-4; D remains ambiguous. CDR3 length: 17 amino acids. CDR1 SGDLS and CDR2 YYNGEE come from the germline V gene. V was trimmed by 0 bases and J by 0 bases, leaving 12 bases between them. CDR3 residues: CASSVEEGAATNEKLFF. CDR3 coding DNA: TGTGCCAGCAGCGTAGAGGAAGGAGCAGCAACTAATGAAAAACTGTTTTTT.

The rearrangement joins TRBV7-2 to TRBJ2-6, with TRBD1 matching 7 bases. CDR1 is SGHTA, CDR2 FQGNSA, per germline. This CDR3 has 15 amino acids. The trim removed 10 bases at V and 2 bases at J, leaving 8 bases unmatched. The DNA of the CDR3 is TGTGCCATACAGGGGAGCCCGACTGGGGCCAACGTCCTGACTTTC. This translates into CAIQGSPTGANVLTF.

The J gene is TRBJ2-5, the V gene TRBV5-4; tentatively, D is TRBD2 (6 bases). The CDR3 runs 15 residues. The V gene's germline CDR1 is SGHNT and CDR2 YYREEE (reference sequence). Between the trimmed V and J ends, which lost 2 bases and 4 bases, there was a span of 15 bases. The CDR3 sequence is CASSFGAERVETQYF. CDR3 in DNA: TGTGCCAGCAGCTTCGGTGCCGAGCGGGTAGAGACCCAGTACTTC.

The chain recombines TRBV23-1 with TRBJ1-6, with D tentatively TRBD1 (5 bases). TRBV23-1 belongs to the ORF category, with a function that is uncertain. V gave up 6 bases and J gave up 8 bases, with 11 bases separating them. This CDR3 has 13 amino acids. In nucleotides, the CDR3 is TGCGCCAGCAGCACAGGTATAGATTCACCCCTCCACTTT. Protein sequence: CASSTGIDSPLHF.

This chain connects TRBV28 to TRBJ2-3; 12 nucleotides align to TRBD2. From germline, CDR1 is MDHEN and CDR2 SYDVKM. This CDR3 spans 16 amino acids. V lost 1 base and J lost 8; bases outside the gene matches: 7. Written as DNA, the CDR3 is TGTGCCAGCAGTTTATTTGCTAGCGGGAGGGTGGGTACGCAGTATTTT. It encodes CASSLFASGRVGTQYF.

This chain links TRBV28 with TRBJ2-2; 8 nucleotides line up with TRBD1. Germline trimming cut 5 bases from V and 4 bases from J; bases unmatched to any gene: 6. The germline CDR1 and CDR2 sequences are MDHEN and SYDVKM. The CDR3 spans 15 residues. In nucleotides, the CDR3 is TGTGCCAGCAGTAGGGACAGGTTTGGCACCGGGGAGCTGTTTTTT. It encodes CASSRDRFGTGELFF. The whole variable domain, filled in from reference TRBV28 and TRBJ2-2, reads DVKVTQSSRYLVKRTGEKVFLECVQDMDHENMFWYRQDPGLGLRLIYFSYDVKMKEKGDIPEGYSVSREKKERFSLILESASTNQTSMYLCASSRDRFGTGELFFGEGSRLTVL.

This clone is a singleton in its sample. The chain employs TRBV28 and TRBJ2-3; tentatively, D is TRBD1 (7 bases). This CDR3 spans 16 amino acids. Germline V gene data show CDR1 as MDHEN and CDR2 as SYDVKM. The V and J ends lost 3 bases and 2 bases respectively, with 15 bases between them. The CDR3 bases are TGTGCCAGCAGTTTGGAGGGGGACAGACTCACAGATACGCAGTATTTT. Its translation is CASSLEGDRLTDTQYF. Drawing the rest from reference TRBV28 and TRBJ2-3, the complete variable domain is DVKVTQSSRYLVKRTGEKVFLECVQDMDHENMFWYRQDPGLGLRLIYFSYDVKMKEKGDIPEGYSVSREKKERFSLILESASTNQTSMYLCASSLEGDRLTDTQYFGPGTRLTVL.

This sequence joins TRBV7-6 and TRBJ2-7; 16 nucleotides match TRBD2. CDR3 length: 17 residues. Germline CDR1 is SGHVS and CDR2 is FNYEAQ. After removal of 4 bases from V and 2 bases from J, the junction contained 5 bases not matched to a gene. CDR3 nucleotide sequence: TGTGCCAGCAGCTCGGGACTAGCGGGGGGGCCTCCCTACGAGCAGTACTTC. Protein: CASSSGLAGGPPYEQYF. The whole variable domain, remainder taken from reference TRBV7-6 and TRBJ2-7, is GAGVSQSPRYKVTKRGQDVALRCDPISGHVSLYWYRQALGQGPEFLTYFNYEAQQDKSGLPNDRFSAERPEGSISTLTIQRTEQRDSAMYRCASSSGLAGGPPYEQYFGPGTRLTVT.